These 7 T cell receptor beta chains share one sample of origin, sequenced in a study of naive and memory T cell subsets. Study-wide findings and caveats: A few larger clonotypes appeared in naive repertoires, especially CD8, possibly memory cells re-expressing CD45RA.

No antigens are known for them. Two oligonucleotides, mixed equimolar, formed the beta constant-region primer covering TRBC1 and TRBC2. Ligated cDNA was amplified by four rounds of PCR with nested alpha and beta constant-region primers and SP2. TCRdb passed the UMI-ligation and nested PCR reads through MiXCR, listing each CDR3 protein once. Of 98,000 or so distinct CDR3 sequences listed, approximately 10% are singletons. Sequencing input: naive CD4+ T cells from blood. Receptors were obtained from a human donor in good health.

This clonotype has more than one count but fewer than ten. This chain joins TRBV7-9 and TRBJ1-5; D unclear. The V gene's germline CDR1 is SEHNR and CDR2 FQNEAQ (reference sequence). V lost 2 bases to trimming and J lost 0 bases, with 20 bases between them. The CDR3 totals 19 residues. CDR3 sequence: CASSLWLGDSPNSNQPQHF. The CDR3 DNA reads TGTGCCAGCAGCTTATGGTTAGGAGACTCGCCAAATAGCAATCAGCCCCAGCATTTT.

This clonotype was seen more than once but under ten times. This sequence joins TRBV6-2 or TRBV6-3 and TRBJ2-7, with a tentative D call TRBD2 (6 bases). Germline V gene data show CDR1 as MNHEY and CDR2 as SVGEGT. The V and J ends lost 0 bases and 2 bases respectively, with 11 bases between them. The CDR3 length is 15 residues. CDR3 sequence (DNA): TGTGCCAGCAGTTACTCTCGGGGGAGAACCTACGAGCAGTACTTC. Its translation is CASSYSRGRTYEQYF.

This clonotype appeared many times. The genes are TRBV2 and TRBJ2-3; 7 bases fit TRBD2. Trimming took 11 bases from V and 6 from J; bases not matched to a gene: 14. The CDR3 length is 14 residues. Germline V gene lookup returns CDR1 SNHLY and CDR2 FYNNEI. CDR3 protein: CAGTSERTGDTQYF. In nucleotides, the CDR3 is TGTGCCGGCACTAGCGAACGAACCGGGGATACGCAGTATTTT.

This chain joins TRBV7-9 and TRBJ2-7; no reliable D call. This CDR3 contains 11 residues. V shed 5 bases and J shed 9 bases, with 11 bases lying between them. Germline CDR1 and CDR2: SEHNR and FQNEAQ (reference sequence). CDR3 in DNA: TGTGCCAGCAGCCCCCCTGTGGGGCAGTACTTC. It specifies CASSPPVGQYF. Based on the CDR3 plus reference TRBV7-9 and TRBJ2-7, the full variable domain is DTGVSQNPRHKITKRGQNVTFRCDPISEHNRLYWYRQTLGQGPEFLTYFQNEAQLEKSRLLSDRFSAERPKGSFSTLEIQRTEQGDSAMYLCASSPPVGQYFGPGTRLTVT.

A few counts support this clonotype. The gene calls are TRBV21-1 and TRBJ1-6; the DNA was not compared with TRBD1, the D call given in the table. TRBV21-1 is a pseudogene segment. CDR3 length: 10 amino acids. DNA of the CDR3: TGTGCCAGAGGGGGGTCCCCCCTCCACTTT. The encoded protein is CARGGSPLHF.

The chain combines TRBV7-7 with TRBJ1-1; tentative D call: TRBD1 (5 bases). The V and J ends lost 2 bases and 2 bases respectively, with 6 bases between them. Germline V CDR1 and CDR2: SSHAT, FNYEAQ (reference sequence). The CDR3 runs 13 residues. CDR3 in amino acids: CASSLRDNTEAFF. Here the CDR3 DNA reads TGTGCCAGCAGCTTACGGGACAACACTGAAGCTTTCTTT.

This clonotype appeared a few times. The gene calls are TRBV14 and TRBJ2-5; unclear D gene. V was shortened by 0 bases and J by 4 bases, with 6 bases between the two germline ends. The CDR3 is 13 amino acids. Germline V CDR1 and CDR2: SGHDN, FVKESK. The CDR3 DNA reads TGTGCCAGCAGCCAAGATCTGGTAGAGACCCAGTACTTC. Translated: CASSQDLVETQYF.